The 17 T cell receptor beta chains below were found in one sample sequenced in a study of technical replicates of blood from a handful of donors. The method was immunoSEQ multiplex PCR; TCRdb's version includes in-frame clones alone and lacks a portion of them. The sample holds fewer than 75,000 clones, 85% to 95% seen once. The sequencing input was T cells isolated from PBMCs. All receptors come from a human donor in good health.

The J gene is TRBJ2-2, the V gene TRBV6-5, with 8 bases aligning to TRBD2. The germline gives CDR1 MNHEY, CDR2 SVGAGI. This CDR3 has 16 amino acids. Germline trimming cut 2 bases from V and 7 bases from J; bases unmatched to any gene: 9. CDR3 nucleotide sequence: TGTGCCAGCAGTTACCTCCGGGGGGGGGCTTACGGGGAGCTGTTTTTT. Protein sequence: CASSYLRGGAYGELFF.

As DNA, the CDR3 is TGTGCCAGCAGCCTGGGGGGGAGGGATGAAAAACTGTTTTTT. It is translated as CASSLGGRDEKLFF. The chain links TRBV28 to TRBJ1-4, with D tentatively TRBD1 (5 bases). Germline assignment: CDR1 MDHEN and CDR2 SYDVKM. The V gene lost 6 bases and the J gene lost 6 bases, with 14 bases spanning the gap. This CDR3 contains 14 residues.

In its sample, this clone was seen once. This rearrangement joins TRBV5-4 to TRBJ2-5; 10 bases map to TRBD1. The V gene's germline CDR1 is SGHNT and CDR2 YYREEE (reference sequence). This CDR3 is built from 14 residues. V lost 4 bases to trimming and J lost 4 bases; unmatched junction nucleotides: 4. DNA of the CDR3: TGTGCCAGCAGCGACAGGGGGCTCGGAGAGACCCAGTACTTC. Protein product: CASSDRGLGETQYF.

The rearrangement joins TRBV4-1 to TRBJ1-3; the match to TRBD1 covers 7 bases. This CDR3 region has 14 residues. Germline values: CDR1 MGHRA, CDR2 YSYEKL. With 4 bases clipped from V and 2 bases from J, the junction kept 2 bases outside the gene matches. CDR3 residues: CASSPTGAGNTIYF. In nucleotides, the CDR3 is TGCGCCAGCAGCCCCACAGGGGCTGGAAACACCATATATTTT.

This sequence joins TRBV6-1 and TRBJ1-5; D might be TRBD1 (6 bases). The CDR3 spans 18 residues. CDR1 and CDR2 from the germline V gene are MNHNS and SASEGT. V shed 1 base and J shed 0 bases, with 16 bases lying between them. CDR3 DNA sequence: TGTGCCAGCAGTGAAGTAACTGGACAGCAGTTTAGCAATCAGCCCCAGCATTTT. It encodes CASSEVTGQQFSNQPQHF.

The V call is TRBV4-1, the J call TRBJ1-1, with D possibly TRBD1 on 5 matching bases. The CDR3 spans 20 residues. Germline CDR1 MGHRA, CDR2 YSYEKL. Trimming left V 6 bases short and J 6 bases short, with 35 bases between. In nucleotides, the CDR3 is TGCGCCAGCAGAAAAAGTGGGAGCACCGGGGTAATGGGGGGGAAGGCTGAAGCTTTCTTT. Encoded protein: CASRKSGSTGVMGGKAEAFF.

This CDR3 is CASSASSGRARNTGELFF. The CDR3 bases are TGTGCCAGCAGTGCCTCTAGCGGGAGGGCCCGGAACACCGGGGAGCTGTTTTTT. The chain combines TRBV6-4 with TRBJ2-2; 12 bases match TRBD2. The CDR3 covers 18 residues. Germline-derived CDR1 and CDR2 are MRHNA and SNTAGT. The trim removed 4 bases at V and 1 base at J, leaving 7 bases unmatched.

This sequence joins TRBV7-2 and TRBJ2-3; the D is unclear. Germline CDR1 reads SGHTA; CDR2 reads FQGNSA. V was clipped by 2 bases and J by 2 bases, with 2 bases between them. CDR3 size: 12 residues. This chain's CDR3 is CASSLHTDTQYF. The CDR3 DNA reads as TGTGCCAGCAGCTTACACACAGATACGCAGTATTTT.

This chain joins TRBV5-1 and TRBJ2-7, with 11 bases fitting TRBD2. The V gene's germline CDR1 is SGHRS and CDR2 YFSETQ. The trim removed 5 bases at V and 4 bases at J, leaving 14 bases unmatched. This CDR3 is built from 17 residues. The CDR3, as DNA: TGCGCCAGCAGATACACATCCGGGACTAGCGGACAGTACGAGCAGTACTTC. Amino acid sequence: CASRYTSGTSGQYEQYF. The whole variable domain, remainder taken from reference TRBV5-1 and TRBJ2-7, is KAGVTQTPRYLIKTRGQQVTLSCSPISGHRSVSWYQQTPGQGLQFLFEYFSETQRNKGNFPGRFSGRQFSNSRSEMNVSTLELGDSALYLCASRYTSGTSGQYEQYFGPGTRLTVT.

V and J are TRBV25-1 and TRBJ2-5; TRBD2 matches 11 bases. The CDR3 extends over 15 amino acids. Per germline, CDR1 MGHDK and CDR2 SYGVNS. J lost 2 bases, V lost 5 bases, and 4 bases had no gene match. The CDR3 here is CASSPRLAGQETQYF. CDR3 in DNA: TGTGCCAGCAGTCCCCGACTAGCGGGGCAAGAGACCCAGTACTTC.

The V call is TRBV5-1, the J call TRBJ2-7; perhaps TRBD2 as D (5 bases). The CDR3 totals 14 residues. V was shortened by 4 bases and J by 2 bases, with 13 bases between the two germline ends. The V gene's germline CDR1 is SGHRS and CDR2 YFSETQ. CDR3 nucleotide sequence: TGCGCCAGCAGCAGTGAGGGCCACCCCTACGAGCAGTACTTC. The encoded protein is CASSSEGHPYEQYF.

The rearrangement joins TRBV25-1 to TRBJ1-6; 7 bases match TRBD1. V was clipped by 6 bases and J by 5 bases; unmatched bases: 13. The germline gives CDR1 MGHDK, CDR2 SYGVNS. The CDR3 covers 17 residues. DNA of the CDR3: TGTGCCAGCAGCGATATACAGGGGTCGAGGAATAATTCACCCCTCCACTTT. This translates into CASSDIQGSRNNSPLHF.

The chain couples TRBV29-1 to TRBJ2-2; D may be TRBD1 (5 bases). V was shortened by 7 bases and J by 7 bases, with 13 bases between the two germline ends. CDR1 is SQVTM, CDR2 ANQGSEA, per germline. CDR3 size: 12 residues. CDR3 sequence: CSGGRDNGELFF. The CDR3 region has the DNA TGCAGCGGCGGCAGGGATAACGGGGAGCTGTTTTTT.

This sequence joins TRBV5-1 and TRBJ1-1; no clear D gene. Trimming cost V 3 bases and J 0 bases, with 9 bases left between them. The V gene's germline CDR1 is SGHRS and CDR2 YFSETQ. CDR3 length equals 14 residues. This CDR3 is CASSSSRMNTEAFF. The CDR3 DNA sequence: TGCGCCAGCAGCTCCTCGCGGATGAACACTGAAGCTTTCTTT. Drawing the rest from reference TRBV5-1 and TRBJ1-1, the complete variable domain is KAGVTQTPRYLIKTRGQQVTLSCSPISGHRSVSWYQQTPGQGLQFLFEYFSETQRNKGNFPGRFSGRQFSNSRSEMNVSTLELGDSALYLCASSSSRMNTEAFFGQGTRLTVV.

V usage is TRBV7-9 and J usage is TRBJ2-7; possibly TRBD2 for D (6 bases). Germline loops: CDR1 SEHNR, CDR2 FQNEAQ (reference sequence). The CDR3 consists of 17 residues. V dropped 1 base and J dropped 0 bases, with 16 bases sitting between them. The CDR3 is CASSLGHSGPSSYEQYF. Here the CDR3 DNA reads TGTGCCAGCAGCTTAGGACATAGCGGTCCGAGCTCCTACGAGCAGTACTTC.

This rearrangement joins TRBV7-9 to TRBJ2-1; TRBD1 matches 9 bases. Germline V lookup: CDR1 SEHNR, CDR2 FQNEAQ (reference sequence). J was trimmed by 6 bases and V by 5 bases; bases with no gene match: 11. This CDR3 has 16 amino acids. The chain's CDR3 is CASSPPPGQGFNEQFF. The CDR3 DNA sequence: TGTGCCAGCAGCCCTCCCCCGGGACAGGGATTCAATGAGCAGTTCTTC.

As concerns this clone: Other DNA sequences in the sample encode the same CDR3. The chain combines TRBV5-1 with TRBJ2-1; 8 nucleotides agree with TRBD1. CDR3 length: 15 residues. Germline assignment: CDR1 SGHRS and CDR2 YFSETQ. V trimming: 0 bases; J trimming: 2 bases; junction bases outside the gene matches: 1. The CDR3 sequence is CASSLEQGAYNEQFF. The CDR3 coding sequence is TGCGCCAGCAGCTTGGAACAGGGGGCCTACAATGAGCAGTTCTTC.